These T cell receptor beta chains were read from a single sample in a study of CD8+ T cells in alopecia areata. The method was immunoSEQ multiplex PCR; TCRdb's version includes in-frame clones alone and lacks a portion of them. Here the sample spans about 100,000 clones, 55% to 75% being singletons. Sequencing used CD8+ T cells sorted from blood, obtained at roughly week 58, from a patient treated with tofacitinib. The source of these receptors is a human donor with alopecia areata. Both conserved end residues are part of each CDR3. The D gene is left open where the match is weak. Size is omitted from some rows. Given values are once, few, many or a class for expanded clones.

CDR3 protein: CASSQFQQLTDTQYF; CDR3 DNA: TGCGCCAGCAGTCAATTCCAACAGCTCACAGATACGCAGTATTTT; clone size: NA; D gene: NA; V gene: TRBV23-1; J gene: TRBJ2-3
CDR3 protein: CASSFDHPADEQFF; CDR3 DNA: TGTGCCAGCAGCTTCGACCACCCAGCGGACGAGCAGTTCTTC; clone size: few; D gene: NA; V gene: TRBV7-6; J gene: TRBJ2-1
CDR3 protein: CASSGSYEQYF; CDR3 DNA: TGTGCCAGCAGCGGTAGCTACGAGCAGTACTTC; clone size: NA; D gene: NA; V gene: TRBV2; J gene: TRBJ2-7
CDR3 protein: CASSLSGGGLYHEQFF; CDR3 DNA: TGTGCCAGCAGTTTATCGGGGGGAGGGCTTTACCATGAGCAGTTCTTC; clone size: NA; D gene: TRBD2; V gene: TRBV27; J gene: TRBJ2-1
CDR3 protein: CASSHRGDGQETQYF; CDR3 DNA: TGCGCCAGCAGCCATAGGGGGGACGGTCAAGAGACCCAGTACTTC; clone size: NA; D gene: NA; V gene: TRBV4-1; J gene: TRBJ2-5
CDR3 protein: CASSQDLPGGTASTDTQYF; CDR3 DNA: TGCGCCAGCAGCCAAGATTTGCCCGGGGGGACTGCTAGCACAGATACGCAGTATTTT; clone size: few; D gene: TRBD2; V gene: TRBV4-1; J gene: TRBJ2-3
CDR3 protein: CATSRDQRDRDYNEQFF; CDR3 DNA: TGTGCCACCAGCAGAGATCAGCGGGACAGGGACTACAATGAGCAGTTCTTC; clone size: NA; D gene: TRBD1; V gene: TRBV15; J gene: TRBJ2-1
CDR3 protein: CASKDRKTISAPGPSTDTQYF; CDR3 DNA: TGTGCCAGTAAAGATAGGAAGACTATCTCGGCCCCTGGCCCTAGCACAGATACGCAGTATTTT; clone size: once; D gene: NA; V gene: TRBV19; J gene: TRBJ2-3
CDR3 protein: CASSLVGGFYGYTF; CDR3 DNA: TGTGCCAGCAGCTTAGTTGGCGGATTCTATGGCTACACCTTC; clone size: few; D gene: NA; V gene: TRBV7-9; J gene: TRBJ1-2
CDR3 protein: CASVHPGGEQYF; CDR3 DNA: TGTGCTAGTGTCCACCCGGGAGGCGAGCAGTACTTC; clone size: once; D gene: TRBD2; V gene: TRBV12-5; J gene: TRBJ2-7
CDR3 protein: CSAQPGTGVQETQYF; CDR3 DNA: TGCAGCGCCCAGCCCGGGACAGGGGTCCAAGAGACCCAGTACTTC; clone size: NA; D gene: TRBD1; V gene: TRBV29-1; J gene: TRBJ2-5
CDR3 protein: CASSWDRASYNEQFF; CDR3 DNA: TGTGCCAGCAGCTGGGACAGGGCCTCCTACAATGAGCAGTTCTTC; clone size: NA; D gene: TRBD1; V gene: TRBV27; J gene: TRBJ2-1
CDR3 protein: CASSEALKGGYTF; CDR3 DNA: TGTGCCAGCAGTGAAGCGCTTAAGGGTGGCTACACCTTC; clone size: once; D gene: NA; V gene: TRBV6-1; J gene: TRBJ1-2
CDR3 protein: CASQRTGGRETQYF; CDR3 DNA: TGTGCCAGCCAAAGGACAGGGGGGAGGGAGACCCAGTACTTC; clone size: few; D gene: TRBD1; V gene: TRBV25-1; J gene: TRBJ2-5
CDR3 protein: CAWSPRDSGYGYTF; CDR3 DNA: TGTGCCTGGAGTCCACGGGACAGTGGCTATGGCTACACCTTC; clone size: NA; D gene: TRBD1; V gene: TRBV30; J gene: TRBJ1-2
CDR3 protein: CASSPLMGLEKLFF; CDR3 DNA: TGTGCCAGCAGCCCTCTGATGGGTCTTGAAAAACTGTTTTTT; clone size: NA; D gene: NA; V gene: TRBV27; J gene: TRBJ1-4
CDR3 protein: CASSLGGDYGYTF; CDR3 DNA: TGTGCCAGCAGCTTAGGAGGGGATTATGGCTACACCTTC; clone size: NA; D gene: NA; V gene: TRBV7-6; J gene: TRBJ1-2
CDR3 protein: CASSGGTSTDTQYF; CDR3 DNA: TGTGCCAGCAGCGGGGGAACTAGCACAGATACGCAGTATTTT; clone size: few; D gene: NA; V gene: TRBV7-3; J gene: TRBJ2-3
CDR3 protein: CASSIMGAGRNEQFF; CDR3 DNA: TGTGCCAGTAGTATAATGGGGGCCGGACGCAATGAGCAGTTCTTC; clone size: NA; D gene: NA; V gene: TRBV19; J gene: TRBJ2-1
CDR3 protein: CSVEGRTGGSYEQYF; CDR3 DNA: TGCAGCGTTGAGGGACGGACAGGGGGCTCCTACGAGCAGTACTTC; clone size: few; D gene: TRBD1; V gene: TRBV29-1; J gene: TRBJ2-7
CDR3 protein: CASSSLDRVAGQPQHF; CDR3 DNA: TGTGCCAGCAGTTCCCTAGACAGGGTTGCCGGTCAGCCCCAGCATTTT; clone size: NA; D gene: TRBD1; V gene: TRBV27; J gene: TRBJ1-5
CDR3 protein: CASRKEASETQYF; CDR3 DNA: TGTGCCAGCAGAAAGGAAGCTAGTGAGACCCAGTACTTC; clone size: NA; D gene: NA; V gene: TRBV7-8; J gene: TRBJ2-5
CDR3 protein: CASSLWQGEEQYF; CDR3 DNA: TGTGCCAGCAGCTTGTGGCAGGGCGAGGAGCAGTACTTC; clone size: NA; D gene: NA; V gene: TRBV5-8; J gene: TRBJ2-7
CDR3 protein: CASSSDRGERTDTQYF; CDR3 DNA: TGTGCCAGCAGCTCCGACAGGGGAGAGAGAACAGATACGCAGTATTTT; clone size: NA; D gene: TRBD1; V gene: TRBV11-3; J gene: TRBJ2-3
CDR3 protein: CASSLAGQGDMNTEAFF; CDR3 DNA: TGTGCCAGCAGCTTGGCCGGGCAGGGAGACATGAACACTGAAGCTTTCTTT; clone size: NA; D gene: NA; V gene: TRBV5-6; J gene: TRBJ1-1
CDR3 protein: CASSSRENYEQYF; CDR3 DNA: TGCGCCAGCAGCTCCCGGGAGAACTACGAGCAGTACTTC; clone size: NA; D gene: NA; V gene: TRBV4-1; J gene: TRBJ2-7
CDR3 protein: CASQRSDWKLFF; CDR3 DNA: TGTGCCAGCCAGAGGTCCGATTGGAAACTGTTTTTT; clone size: once; D gene: NA; V gene: TRBV7-9; J gene: TRBJ1-4
CDR3 protein: CAWSRPGQGGTQYF; CDR3 DNA: TGTGCCTGGAGCAGACCGGGTCAAGGGGGGACCCAGTACTTC; clone size: NA; D gene: NA; V gene: TRBV30; J gene: TRBJ2-5
CDR3 protein: CASSPRGPETQYF; CDR3 DNA: TGTGCCAGCAGCCCCAGGGGGCCAGAGACCCAGTACTTC; clone size: NA; D gene: TRBD1; V gene: TRBV7-3; J gene: TRBJ2-5
CDR3 protein: CASSEVGTGGFIQETQYF; CDR3 DNA: TGTGCCAGCAGTGAAGTTGGGACAGGGGGCTTTATTCAAGAGACCCAGTACTTC; clone size: NA; D gene: TRBD1; V gene: TRBV2; J gene: TRBJ2-5
CDR3 protein: CASSASGGAYEQYF; CDR3 DNA: TGTGCCAGCAGTGCTAGCGGGGGGGCCTACGAGCAGTACTTC; clone size: NA; D gene: TRBD2; V gene: TRBV6-5; J gene: TRBJ2-7
CDR3 protein: CASKDDTEAFF; CDR3 DNA: TGTGCCAGTAAAGATGACACTGAAGCTTTCTTT; clone size: few; D gene: NA; V gene: TRBV19; J gene: TRBJ1-1
CDR3 protein: CASSTNPPTGIGEKLFF; CDR3 DNA: TGTGCCAGTAGTACCAACCCTCCAACAGGGATTGGTGAAAAACTGTTTTTT; clone size: NA; D gene: NA; V gene: TRBV19; J gene: TRBJ1-4
CDR3 protein: CASSSAPLGQGAEAFF; CDR3 DNA: TGTGCCAGCTCATCCGCACCTTTAGGACAGGGCGCTGAAGCTTTCTTT; clone size: NA; D gene: TRBD1; V gene: TRBV18; J gene: TRBJ1-1
CDR3 protein: CASSPTGRNTEAFF; CDR3 DNA: TGCGCCAGCAGCCCGACAGGGAGGAACACTGAAGCTTTCTTT; clone size: NA; D gene: TRBD1; V gene: TRBV4-1; J gene: TRBJ1-1
CDR3 protein: CASRSDEGPQHF; CDR3 DNA: TGTGCCAGCAGGTCAGACGAGGGGCCCCAGCATTTT; clone size: NA; D gene: NA; V gene: TRBV27; J gene: TRBJ1-5
CDR3 protein: CASSLETVLSSPLHF; CDR3 DNA: TGCGCCAGCAGCTTGGAGACAGTACTGAGTTCACCCCTCCACTTT; clone size: NA; D gene: NA; V gene: TRBV5-1; J gene: TRBJ1-6
CDR3 protein: CASSFRGGPHTEAFF; CDR3 DNA: TGTGCCAGCAGCTTCCGGGGAGGCCCCCACACTGAAGCTTTCTTT; clone size: NA; D gene: NA; V gene: TRBV7-9; J gene: TRBJ1-1
CDR3 protein: CSVWGVPYEQYF; CDR3 DNA: TGCAGCGTTTGGGGAGTCCCCTACGAGCAGTACTTC; clone size: NA; D gene: NA; V gene: TRBV29-1; J gene: TRBJ2-7
CDR3 protein: CASSQRGPTEKPQHF; CDR3 DNA: TGTGCCAGCAGCCAACGAGGACCAACCGAAAAGCCCCAGCATTTT; clone size: NA; D gene: NA; V gene: TRBV5-8; J gene: TRBJ1-5
CDR3 protein: CASSSGQPQHF; CDR3 DNA: TGTGCCAGTAGTAGTGGTCAGCCCCAGCATTTT; clone size: few; D gene: NA; V gene: TRBV19; J gene: TRBJ1-5
CDR3 protein: CASSEGQGSGELFF; CDR3 DNA: TGCGCCAGCAGTGAGGGACAGGGGTCCGGGGAGCTGTTTTTT; clone size: NA; D gene: TRBD1; V gene: TRBV10-2; J gene: TRBJ2-2
CDR3 protein: CASSLARTGYYEQYF; CDR3 DNA: TGTGCCAGCAGCTTAGCGCGGACAGGGTACTACGAGCAGTACTTC; clone size: few; D gene: TRBD1; V gene: TRBV7-9; J gene: TRBJ2-7
CDR3 protein: CASSDSPGPRQHGYTF; CDR3 DNA: TGTGCCAGCAGTGATTCCCCCGGCCCTAGGCAGCATGGCTACACCTTC; clone size: NA; D gene: NA; V gene: TRBV25-1; J gene: TRBJ1-2
CDR3 protein: CASGLSPTGDGYTF; CDR3 DNA: TGTGCTAGTGGTTTGTCCCCCACAGGGGATGGCTACACCTTC; clone size: once; D gene: TRBD1; V gene: TRBV12-5; J gene: TRBJ1-2
CDR3 protein: CASSSSLGREQYF; CDR3 DNA: TGTGCCAGCAGCTCCTCGCTGGGGCGCGAGCAGTACTTC; clone size: NA; D gene: NA; V gene: TRBV7-9; J gene: TRBJ2-7
CDR3 protein: CASTRENPYEQYF; CDR3 DNA: TGTGCCAGCACACGGGAAAACCCCTACGAGCAGTACTTC; clone size: few; D gene: NA; V gene: TRBV2; J gene: TRBJ2-7
CDR3 protein: CASSVVDQRTGPYNEQFF; CDR3 DNA: TGTGCCAGCAGCGTAGTGGACCAAAGGACAGGGCCCTACAATGAGCAGTTCTTC; clone size: NA; D gene: TRBD1; V gene: TRBV9; J gene: TRBJ2-1
CDR3 protein: CASSLVDQETQYF; CDR3 DNA: TGTGCCAGCAGCTTAGTGGACCAAGAGACCCAGTACTTC; clone size: NA; D gene: NA; V gene: TRBV13; J gene: TRBJ2-5
CDR3 protein: CAISAGRNSNQPQHF; CDR3 DNA: TGTGCCATCAGTGCGGGGAGAAATAGCAATCAGCCCCAGCATTTT; clone size: NA; D gene: NA; V gene: TRBV10-3; J gene: TRBJ1-5
CDR3 protein: CASSLGDATNEKLFF; CDR3 DNA: TGTGCCAGCAGCTTAGGGGATGCAACTAATGAAAAACTGTTTTTT; clone size: NA; D gene: NA; V gene: TRBV11-2; J gene: TRBJ1-4
CDR3 protein: CASSSEGGQPQHF; CDR3 DNA: TGTGCCAGCAGCTCCGAAGGGGGTCAGCCCCAGCATTTT; clone size: NA; D gene: NA; V gene: TRBV13; J gene: TRBJ1-5
CDR3 protein: CASNDGTYYGYTF; CDR3 DNA: TGTGCCAGCAACGACGGGACTTACTATGGCTACACCTTC; clone size: NA; D gene: NA; V gene: TRBV6-5; J gene: TRBJ1-2
CDR3 protein: CSVGTENTGELFF; CDR3 DNA: TGCAGCGTAGGGACGGAGAACACCGGGGAGCTGTTTTTT; clone size: NA; D gene: NA; V gene: TRBV29-1; J gene: TRBJ2-2
CDR3 protein: CAGQGLAETQYF; CDR3 DNA: TGTGCCGGCCAGGGACTAGCAGAGACCCAGTACTTC; clone size: NA; D gene: TRBD2; V gene: TRBV2; J gene: TRBJ2-5
CDR3 protein: CASSPDRNTQYF; CDR3 DNA: TGTGCTAGCAGCCCCGACAGAAATACGCAGTATTTT; clone size: NA; D gene: NA; V gene: TRBV7-7; J gene: TRBJ2-3
CDR3 protein: CASSPGTGSNQPQHF; CDR3 DNA: TGTGCCAGCAGTCCCGGGACAGGAAGCAATCAGCCCCAGCATTTT; clone size: few; D gene: TRBD1; V gene: TRBV6-5; J gene: TRBJ1-5
CDR3 protein: CSVIARNTGELFF; CDR3 DNA: TGCAGCGTTATAGCCAGAAACACCGGGGAGCTGTTTTTT; clone size: few; D gene: NA; V gene: TRBV29-1; J gene: TRBJ2-2
CDR3 protein: CASSFGTIAKNIQYF; CDR3 DNA: TGTGCCAGCAGCTTCGGAACCATAGCCAAAAACATTCAGTACTTC; clone size: NA; D gene: NA; V gene: TRBV5-6; J gene: TRBJ2-4
CDR3 protein: CASSGGGDTQYF; CDR3 DNA: TGTGCCAGCAGCGGAGGTGGGGATACGCAGTATTTT; clone size: NA; D gene: NA; V gene: TRBV13; J gene: TRBJ2-3